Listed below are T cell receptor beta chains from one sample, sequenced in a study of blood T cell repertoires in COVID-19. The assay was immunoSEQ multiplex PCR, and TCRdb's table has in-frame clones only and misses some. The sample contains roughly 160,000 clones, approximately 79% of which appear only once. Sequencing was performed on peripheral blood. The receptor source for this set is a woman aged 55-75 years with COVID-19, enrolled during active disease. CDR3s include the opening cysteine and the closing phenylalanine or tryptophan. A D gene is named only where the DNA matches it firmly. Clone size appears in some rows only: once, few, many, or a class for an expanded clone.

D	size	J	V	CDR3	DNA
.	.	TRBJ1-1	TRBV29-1	CSVEIGMNTEAFF	TGCAGCGTTGAAATCGGGATGAACACTGAAGCTTTCTTT
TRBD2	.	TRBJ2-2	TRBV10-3	CAISDAGGVSGELFF	TGTGCCATCAGTGACGCGGGGGGAGTGTCCGGGGAGCTGTTTTTT
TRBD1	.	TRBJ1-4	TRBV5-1	CASSLGRGRGEKLFF	TGCGCCAGCAGCTTGGGTAGGGGGCGGGGTGAAAAACTGTTTTTT
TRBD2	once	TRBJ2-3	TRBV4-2	CASSQAGLAGEADTQYF	TGTGCCAGCAGCCAAGCGGGTCTAGCGGGTGAGGCAGATACGCAGTATTTT
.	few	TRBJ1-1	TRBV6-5	CASSYSEVTEAFF	TGTGCCAGCAGTTACTCGGAGGTCACTGAAGCTTTCTTT
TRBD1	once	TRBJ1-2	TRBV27	CASSPSRGPNYGYTF	TGTGCCAGCAGCCCTAGCAGGGGGCCGAACTATGGCTACACCTTC
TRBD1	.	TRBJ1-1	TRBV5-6	CASSLMDRGGAEAFF	TGTGCCAGCAGCTTAATGGACAGGGGAGGTGCTGAAGCTTTCTTT
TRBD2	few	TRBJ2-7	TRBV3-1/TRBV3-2	CASSRGHGGNLYF	TGTGCCAGCAGCCGCGGACACGGGGGGAATCTGTACTTC
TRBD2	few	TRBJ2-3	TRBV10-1	CASSESTSGYTDTQYF	TGCGCCAGCAGTGAGTCAACTAGCGGATACACAGATACGCAGTATTTT
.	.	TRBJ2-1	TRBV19	CASSTTGYNEQFF	TGTGCCAGTAGTACGACAGGTTACAATGAGCAGTTCTTC
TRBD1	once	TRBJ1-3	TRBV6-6	CASSHRQGNSGNTIYF	TGTGCCAGCAGCCATAGACAGGGAAACTCTGGAAACACCATATATTTT
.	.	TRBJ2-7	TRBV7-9	CASSPDSGPSYEQYF	TGTGCCAGCAGCCCGGACAGCGGACCCTCCTACGAGCAGTACTTC
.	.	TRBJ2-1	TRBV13	CASSRNRYNEQFF	TGTGCCAGCAGCAGAAACAGATACAATGAGCAGTTCTTC
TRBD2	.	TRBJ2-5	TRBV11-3	CASSSRTSGGLRETQYF	TGTGCCAGCAGCTCCCGGACTAGCGGGGGCCTAAGGGAGACCCAGTACTTC
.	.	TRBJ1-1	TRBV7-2	CASSSGVRVEDSEAFF	TGTGCCAGCAGCTCGGGAGTAAGGGTTGAAGACTCTGAAGCTTTCTTT
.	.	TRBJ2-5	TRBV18	CASSPVRETQYF	TGTGCCAGCTCACCGGTCCGGGAGACCCAGTACTTC
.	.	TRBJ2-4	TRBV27	CASSLGQGLAKNIQYF	TGTGCCAGCAGTTTAGGCCAGGGTTTAGCCAAAAACATTCAGTACTTC
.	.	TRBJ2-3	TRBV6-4	CASSDSIGRGTDTQYF	TGTGCCAGCAGTGACTCGATAGGTCGGGGCACAGATACGCAGTATTTT
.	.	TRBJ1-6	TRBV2	CASTTAGGGGSPLHF	TGTGCCAGCACCACGGCTGGGGGAGGAGGATCACCCCTCCACTTT
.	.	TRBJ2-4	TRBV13	CASSLEGGPKNIQYF	TGTGCCAGCAGCTTAGAGGGGGGGCCCAAAAACATTCAGTACTTC
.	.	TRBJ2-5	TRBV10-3	CAISGGARGGETQYF	TGTGCCATCAGTGGTGGAGCTAGGGGTGGTGAGACCCAGTACTTC
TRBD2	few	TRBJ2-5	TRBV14	CASSRFGEGTETQYF	TGTGCCAGCAGCCGCTTCGGGGAGGGCACAGAGACCCAGTACTTC
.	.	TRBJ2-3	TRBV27	CASSLSHFVTSSDTQYF	TGTGCCAGCAGTTTAAGCCACTTCGTTACTAGCTCAGATACGCAGTATTTT
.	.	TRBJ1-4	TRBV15	CATSRDKLNEKLFF	TGTGCCACCAGCAGAGACAAACTTAATGAAAAACTGTTTTTT
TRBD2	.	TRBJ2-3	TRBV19	CGGLAGAQDTPKPHPETDTQYF	TGTGGCGGACTAGCGGGAGCTCAAGACACTCCTAAACCTCATCCGGAGACAGATACGCAGTATTTT
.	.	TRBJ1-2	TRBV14	CASSQDPYGLNGYTF	TGTGCCAGCAGCCAAGACCCCTATGGTCTAAATGGCTACACCTTC
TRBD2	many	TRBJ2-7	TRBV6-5	CASSYTSGSSYEQYF	TGTGCCAGCAGTTACACTAGCGGGAGCTCCTACGAGCAGTACTTC
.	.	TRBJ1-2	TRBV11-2	CASSTPSDRNYGYTF	TGTGCCAGCAGCACCCCAAGCGACAGGAACTATGGCTACACCTTC
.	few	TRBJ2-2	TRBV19	CASSRGREETGELFF	TGTGCCAGTAGTCGTGGCAGGGAAGAAACCGGGGAGCTGTTTTTT
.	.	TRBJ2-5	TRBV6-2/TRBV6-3	CASSYGGIRETQYF	TGTGCCAGCAGTTACGGGGGGATCCGGGAGACCCAGTACTTC
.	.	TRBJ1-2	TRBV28	CASTSNLRGGYTF	TGTGCCAGCACCAGTAACCTCAGGGGCGGCTACACCTTC
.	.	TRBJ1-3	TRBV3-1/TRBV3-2	CASSRQSPSGNTIYF	TGTGCCAGCAGCCGACAGTCCCCCTCTGGAAACACCATATATTTT
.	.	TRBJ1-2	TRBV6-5	CASSRRGYGYTF	TGTGCCAGCAGTCGGAGGGGATATGGCTACACCTTC
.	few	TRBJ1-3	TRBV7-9	CASSLFRGGSSGNTIYF	TGTGCCAGCAGCTTATTCCGAGGGGGAAGCTCTGGAAACACCATATATTTT
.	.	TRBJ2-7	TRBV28	CASRTGKSSYEQYF	TGTGCCAGTAGAACAGGGAAGTCGTCCTACGAGCAGTACTTC
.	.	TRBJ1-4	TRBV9	CASSTWAGGNEKLFF	TGTGCCAGCAGCACTTGGGCGGGGGGCAATGAAAAACTGTTTTTT
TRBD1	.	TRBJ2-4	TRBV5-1	CASSLAGDRSGIQYF	TGCGCCAGCAGCTTGGCCGGGGACAGGTCGGGCATTCAGTACTTC
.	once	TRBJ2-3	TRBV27	CASSLRSGMSTDTQYF	TGTGCCAGCAGTTTAAGGTCCGGGATGAGCACAGATACGCAGTATTTT
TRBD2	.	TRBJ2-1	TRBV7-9	CASSYGLAGPSSYNEQFF	TGTGCCAGCAGCTACGGACTAGCGGGGCCTAGCTCCTACAATGAGCAGTTCTTC
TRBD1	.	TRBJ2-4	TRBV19	CASSLRQGRAKNIQYF	TGTGCCAGTAGTCTTAGACAGGGAAGGGCCAAAAACATTCAGTACTTC
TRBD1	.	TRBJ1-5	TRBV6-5	CASSRTGGSNQPQHF	TGTGCCAGCAGTCGGACAGGAGGGAGCAATCAGCCCCAGCATTTT
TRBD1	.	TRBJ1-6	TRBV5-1	CASSSGTGPLGDSPLHF	TGCGCCAGCAGCTCCGGGACAGGGCCCCTTGGAGATTCACCCCTCCACTTT
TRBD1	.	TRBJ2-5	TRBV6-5	CASSNRDRVGETQYF	TGTGCCAGCAGTAACCGGGACAGGGTGGGCGAGACCCAGTACTTC
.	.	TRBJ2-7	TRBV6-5	CASSLTGSYEQYF	TGTGCCAGCAGTCTGACAGGTTCCTACGAGCAGTACTTC
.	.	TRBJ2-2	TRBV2	CASSEVRRTGELFF	TGTGCCAGCAGTGAGGTCAGGCGCACCGGGGAGCTGTTTTTT
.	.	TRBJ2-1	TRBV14	CASSQDPAGEQFF	TGTGCCAGCAGCCAAGATCCGGCGGGGGAGCAGTTCTTC
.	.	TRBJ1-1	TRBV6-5	CASSYRQMNTEAFF	TGTGCCAGCAGTTACCGCCAGATGAACACTGAAGCTTTCTTT
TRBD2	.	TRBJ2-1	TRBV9	CASSVSTSGYEQFF	TGTGCCAGCAGCGTTTCGACTAGCGGCTATGAGCAGTTCTTC
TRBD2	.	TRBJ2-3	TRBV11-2	CASARLAGFEDTQYF	TGTGCCAGCGCCAGACTAGCGGGATTTGAGGATACGCAGTATTTT
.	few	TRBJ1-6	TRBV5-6	CASQGLGSPLHF	TGTGCCAGCCAGGGGTTGGGGTCACCCCTCCACTTT
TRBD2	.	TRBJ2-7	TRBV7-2	CASSSTSGGTYEQYF	TGTGCCAGCAGCTCCACTAGCGGGGGGACCTACGAGCAGTACTTC
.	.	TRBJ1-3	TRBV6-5	CASSFGWSSGNTIYF	TGTGCCAGCAGTTTTGGCTGGAGCTCTGGAAACACCATATATTTT
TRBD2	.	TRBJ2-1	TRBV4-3	CASSQAPGLAMNEQFF	TGCGCCAGCAGCCAAGCTCCGGGACTAGCGATGAATGAGCAGTTCTTC
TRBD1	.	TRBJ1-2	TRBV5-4	CASSPQGVDYGYTF	TGTGCCAGCAGCCCACAGGGGGTAGACTATGGCTACACCTTC
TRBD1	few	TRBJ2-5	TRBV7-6	CASSGQGRETQYF	TGTGCCAGCAGCGGACAGGGAAGAGAGACCCAGTACTTC
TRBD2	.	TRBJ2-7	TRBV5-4	CASSLGPSGSDEQYF	TGTGCCAGCAGCTTGGGTCCTAGCGGGAGCGACGAGCAGTACTTC
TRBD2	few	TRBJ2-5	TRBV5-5	CASSVGLAGGIQETQYF	TGTGCCAGCAGCGTGGGACTAGCGGGAGGTATTCAAGAGACCCAGTACTTC
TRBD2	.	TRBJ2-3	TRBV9	CASSSRLAGFTDTQYF	TGTGCCAGCAGCTCCCGACTAGCGGGGTTCACAGATACGCAGTATTTT
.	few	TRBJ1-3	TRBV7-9	CASSSGHNSGNTIYF	TGTGCCAGCAGCTCAGGCCATAACTCTGGAAACACCATATATTTT